This TCR beta chain was found in a study of blood T cell repertoires in COVID-19. Study background: Samples came from the United States, Italy and Spain, spanning acute and convalescent COVID-19. Nucleic acid was either cDNA or gDNA, and it came from T cells, B-cell-depleted T cells, or PBMCs.

Original data processing: Researchers report that nucleated cell counts were estimated from reference gene primer amplification. Using immunoSEQ multiplex PCR, the repertoire was profiled, and TCRdb retains in-frame clones only, with some absent. V and J calls and clone size come straight from that table; D and trimming were deduced from the DNA. This table has some 100,000 clones, 90% to 95% appearing once. The germline V and J ends were trimmed by 1 base and 5 bases, with 11 bases remaining between them. The CDR3 is made up of 14 amino acids. Germline CDR1 and CDR2: SEHNR and FQNEAQ (reference sequence).

The origin of this receptor is a man between 50 and 59 years old with acute or convalescent COVID-19. Sequencing input: peripheral blood. The chain links TRBV7-9 to TRBJ1-1; D gene uncertain. DNA for the CDR3: TGTGCCAGCAGCTTAGATGTCTCTACTACTGAAGCTTTCTTT. The encoded protein is CASSLDVSTTEAFF.